This passage covers 8 T cell receptor beta chains from one sample sequenced in a study of CD8 T cells in Susac syndrome (dated by TCRdb to the late 2010s). Libraries were prepared through the immunoSEQ multiplex PCR assay. RNA was extracted using the RNeasy kit, and 0.5 to 1 microgram was reverse transcribed with random hexamers. TCRdb reworked the public reads: Q25 trimming with fastp, MiXCR clone assembly, productive beta chains retained. All rows with the same CDR3 protein become a single entry with the most common DNA and genes. This sample is represented by about 250,000 distinct CDR3 sequences; 93% of them were singletons. The top ten hold about 0.07% of the sample. Sequencing used CD4+ T cells from PBMCs. These TCRs come from a human donor with multiple sclerosis.

The rearrangement joins TRBV5-6 to TRBJ1-3; D uncertain. The germline V gene encodes CDR1 SGHDT and CDR2 YYEEEE. The CDR3 totals 13 residues. Trimming pared 2 bases from V and 1 base from J, leaving 4 bases between. The DNA of the CDR3 is TGTGCCAGCAGCTTCAGATCTGGAAACACCATATATTTT. This translates into CASSFRSGNTIYF.

The rearrangement links TRBV20-1 to TRBJ2-3; TRBD2 aligns across 8 bases. The CDR3 totals 18 residues. The V segment lost 7 bases and the J segment 4 bases; nucleotides outside the gene matches: 22. Looked up from germline, CDR1 is DFQATT and CDR2 is SNEGSKA (reference sequence). The CDR3 nucleotides are TGCAGTGTCCAAGGCGGTGGGGGGAAGCGGGGGCAGGCAGATACGCAGTATTTT. Translated, it gives CSVQGGGGKRGQADTQYF.

This sequence joins TRBV2 and TRBJ1-2, with 9 bases identical to TRBD1. From germline, CDR1 is SNHLY and CDR2 FYNNEI. CDR3 length: 12 residues. V shed 4 bases and J 6 bases; nucleotides not matched to a gene: 0. The CDR3 sequence is CASSGQGDGYTF. The CDR3, as DNA: TGTGCCAGCAGTGGACAGGGGGATGGCTACACCTTC.

The genes are TRBV7-8 and TRBJ1-2; perhaps TRBD1 as D (6 bases). The V and J ends lost 4 bases and 2 bases respectively, with 17 bases between them. This CDR3 is 16 amino acids long. Looked up from germline, CDR1 is SGHVS and CDR2 is FQNEAQ. The CDR3 DNA sequence: TGTGCCAGCAGCTACTCGACGGGGGGCCCGAACTATGGCTACACCTTC. Its protein is CASSYSTGGPNYGYTF. The full variable domain, its missing parts supplied by reference TRBV7-8 and TRBJ1-2, is GAGVSQSPRYKVAKRGQDVALRCDPISGHVSLFWYQQALGQGPEFLTYFQNEAQLDKSGLPSDRFFAERPEGSVSTLKIQRTQQEDSAVYLCASSYSTGGPNYGYTFGSGTRLTVV.

The chain carries TRBV5-1 and TRBJ1-4; no firm D call. The CDR3 spans 13 residues. V was clipped by 0 bases and J by 7 bases, with 7 bases between them. Looked up from germline, CDR1 is SGHRS and CDR2 is YFSETQ. The CDR3 DNA reads as TGCGCCAGCAGCTTGGTTCGGGGTGAAAAACTGTTTTTT. Amino acid sequence: CASSLVRGEKLFF.

The chain joins TRBV25-1 to TRBJ2-6; D ambiguous. The germline V gene has CDR1 MGHDK and CDR2 SYGVNS. Trimming stripped 6 bases from V and 4 bases from J, with 13 bases between. The CDR3 sequence is 15 residues long. CDR3 in DNA: TGTGCCAGCAGCGCTTACGACACCGGGGCCAACGTCCTGACTTTC. It is translated as CASSAYDTGANVLTF.

The chain uses TRBV5-5 and TRBJ1-2; 8 bases are a match to TRBD1. The CDR3 is 13 amino acids. V gave up 2 bases and J gave up 5 bases; unmatched junction bases: 2. Germline loops: CDR1 SGHKS, CDR2 YYEKEE (reference sequence). The CDR3 here is CASSFRQGYGYTF. In DNA form, the CDR3 reads TGTGCCAGCAGCTTCCGACAGGGGTATGGCTACACCTTC.

The CDR3 sequence is CASSPPWLNTEAFF. The CDR3 nucleotides are TGTGCCAGCTCACCACCGTGGCTGAACACTGAAGCTTTCTTT. The genes are TRBV18 and TRBJ1-1; D gene unclear. The length of the CDR3 is 14 residues. Germline assignment: CDR1 KGHSH and CDR2 LQKENI. V was shortened by 0 bases and J by 0 bases, with 5 bases between the two germline ends.